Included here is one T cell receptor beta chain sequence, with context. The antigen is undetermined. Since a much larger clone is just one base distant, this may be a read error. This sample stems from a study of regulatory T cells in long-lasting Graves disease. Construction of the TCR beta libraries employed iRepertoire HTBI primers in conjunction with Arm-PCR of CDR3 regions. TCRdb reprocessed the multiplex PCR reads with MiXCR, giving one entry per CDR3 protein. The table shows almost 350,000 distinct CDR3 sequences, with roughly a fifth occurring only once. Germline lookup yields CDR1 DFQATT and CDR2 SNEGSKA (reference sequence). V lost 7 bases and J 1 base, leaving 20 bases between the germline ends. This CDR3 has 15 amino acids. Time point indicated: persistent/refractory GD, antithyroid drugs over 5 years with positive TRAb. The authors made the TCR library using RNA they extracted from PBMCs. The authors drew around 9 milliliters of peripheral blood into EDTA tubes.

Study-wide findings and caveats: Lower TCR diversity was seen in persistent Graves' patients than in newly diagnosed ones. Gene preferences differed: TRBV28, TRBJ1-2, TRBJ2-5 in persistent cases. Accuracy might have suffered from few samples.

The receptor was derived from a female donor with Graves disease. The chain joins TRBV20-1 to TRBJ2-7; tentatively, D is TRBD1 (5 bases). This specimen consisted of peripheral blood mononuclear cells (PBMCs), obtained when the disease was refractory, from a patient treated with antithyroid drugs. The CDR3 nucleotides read TGCAGTGTTAATTCCCCAGGGTGGAGATCCTACGAGCAGTACTTC. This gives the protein CSVNSPGWRSYEQYF.